These T cell receptor beta chains were read from a single sample in a study of T cell changes during pregnancy in multiple sclerosis. Using immunoSEQ multiplex PCR, the repertoire was profiled, and TCRdb retains in-frame clones only, with some absent. The data show approximately 44,000 clones, roughly 92% seen once. The input for sequencing was CD4+ T cells from peripheral blood mononuclear cells, taken in the third trimester of pregnancy. Receptors were obtained from a female donor with multiple sclerosis, enrolled in a pregnancy study. Each CDR3 is given without its conserved first and last residue.

v_call	j_call	cdr3_aa
TRBV21-1	TRBJ1-1	ASSKLEGGGTEAF
TRBV6-4	TRBJ1-2	ASSEQGATGYGYT
TRBV5-5	TRBJ1-1	ASSSQGARNTEAF
TRBV7-2	TRBJ1-2	ASSQTSVAYGYT
TRBV19	TRBJ1-1	ASAQGVLSTEAF
TRBV4-3	TRBJ2-5	ASSQERRTVYGEQY
TRBV15	TRBJ1-2	ATSRGYAGSGYT
TRBV25-1	TRBJ1-4	ASSEFGGSEKLF
TRBV29-1	TRBJ2-7	SVVSGLAGTSYEQY
TRBV4-3	TRBJ2-7	ASSQGLEASEQY
TRBV28	TRBJ2-3	ASSSRTSGFSWGTDTQY
TRBV7-2	TRBJ2-2	ASVSGRDLTGELF
TRBV6-5	TRBJ1-3	ASSYSGARGNTIY
TRBV5-8	TRBJ1-2	ASSLGAGGTYGYT
TRBV6-1	TRBJ2-7	ASSERQGPYEQY
TRBV28	TRBJ2-5	ASSLRPVITGIRGETQY
TRBV15	TRBJ2-2	ATSRDRSNEIKTGELF
TRBV19	TRBJ1-5	ASSRAPGQNNQPQH
TRBV7-2	TRBJ2-7	ASSLAGEQYKQY
TRBV21-1	TRBJ1-2	ASRDKRGDSYGYT
TRBV10-3	TRBJ2-1	AISGGSGMVIYEQF
TRBV21-1	TRBJ1-4	ASSKKRRRLNEKLF
TRBV9	TRBJ2-1	ASSAGAGAGLNEQF
TRBV7-2	TRBJ1-2	ASRLPGDGYGYT
TRBV5-1	TRBJ1-2	ASSVGQGIYGYT
TRBV4-1	TRBJ1-2	ASSQDSGKQGYT
TRBV7-3	TRBJ2-1	ASSFMGGQGGNEQF
TRBV4-1	TRBJ1-4	ASSQEPPASAGGRLF